This T cell receptor beta chain was captured in a study of T cells after yellow fever vaccination. Study conclusions and caveats: Boosting was followed by the reappearance of most primary-vaccination clones (96% CD4, 70% to 90% CD8).

The CDR3 has 15 amino acids. The germline CDR1 and CDR2 sequences are DFQATT and SNEGSKA (reference sequence). With V trimmed by 3 bases and J by 0 bases, 7 bases remained unmatched. This clonotype was found many times. Its antigen is not known. MiXCR, applied by TCRdb to the 5' RACE reads, yields one record per CDR3 protein. The sample includes around 600,000 distinct CDR3 sequences, 12% of them seen just once. The genes are TRBV20-1 and TRBJ1-1, with TRBD1 matching over 7 bases. The clonotype originates from a young man who received the YFV17D yellow fever vaccine. Source: PBMCs, taken on the day of the yellow fever booster vaccination. The CDR3 DNA reads as TGCAGTGCTAGGTATACGGGACAGATGAACACTGAAGCTTTCTTT. It is translated as CSARYTGQMNTEAFF.